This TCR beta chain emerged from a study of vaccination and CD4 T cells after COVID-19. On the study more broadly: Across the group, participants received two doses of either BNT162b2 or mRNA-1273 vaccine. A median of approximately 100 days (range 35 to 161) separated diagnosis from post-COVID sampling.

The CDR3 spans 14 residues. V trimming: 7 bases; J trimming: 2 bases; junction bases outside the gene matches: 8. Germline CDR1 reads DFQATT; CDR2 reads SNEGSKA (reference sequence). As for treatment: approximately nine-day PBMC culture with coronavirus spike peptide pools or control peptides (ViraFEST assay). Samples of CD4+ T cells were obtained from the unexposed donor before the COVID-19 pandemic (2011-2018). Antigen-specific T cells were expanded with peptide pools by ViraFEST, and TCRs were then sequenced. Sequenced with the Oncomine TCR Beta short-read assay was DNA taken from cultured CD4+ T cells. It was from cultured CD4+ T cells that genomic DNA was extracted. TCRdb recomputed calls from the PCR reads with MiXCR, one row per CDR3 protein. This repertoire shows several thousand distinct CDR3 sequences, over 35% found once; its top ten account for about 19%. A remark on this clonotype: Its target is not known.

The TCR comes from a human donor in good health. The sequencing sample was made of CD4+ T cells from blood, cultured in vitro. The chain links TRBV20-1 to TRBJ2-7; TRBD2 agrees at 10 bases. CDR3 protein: CSGGFLAGAYEQYF. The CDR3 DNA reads TGCAGTGGGGGGTTCCTAGCGGGGGCCTACGAGCAGTACTTC.